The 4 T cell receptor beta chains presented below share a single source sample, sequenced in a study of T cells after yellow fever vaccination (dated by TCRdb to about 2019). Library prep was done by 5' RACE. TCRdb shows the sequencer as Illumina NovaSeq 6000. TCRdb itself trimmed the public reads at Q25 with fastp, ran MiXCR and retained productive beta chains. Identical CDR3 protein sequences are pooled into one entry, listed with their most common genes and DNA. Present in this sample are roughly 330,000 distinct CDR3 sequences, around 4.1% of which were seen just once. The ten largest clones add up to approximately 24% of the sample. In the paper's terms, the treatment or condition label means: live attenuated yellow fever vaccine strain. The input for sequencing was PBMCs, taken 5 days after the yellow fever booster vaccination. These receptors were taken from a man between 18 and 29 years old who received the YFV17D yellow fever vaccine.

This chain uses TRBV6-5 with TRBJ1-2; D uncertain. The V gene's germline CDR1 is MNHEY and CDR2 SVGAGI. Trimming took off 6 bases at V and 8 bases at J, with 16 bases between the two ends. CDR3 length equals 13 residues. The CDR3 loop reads CASRPTGIRGYTF. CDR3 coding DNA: TGTGCCAGCAGGCCCACGGGGATACGGGGCTACACCTTC.

The DNA of the CDR3 is TGTGCCAGCAGCTCGACAGGAGGCGAGCAGTACGTC. Translating it yields CASSSTGGEQYV. The chain combines TRBV3-1 with TRBJ2-7; tentatively, D is TRBD1 (6 bases). The CDR3 sequence is 12 residues long. The germline gives CDR1 LGHDT, CDR2 YNNKEL (reference sequence). Trimming pared 5 bases from V and 6 bases from J, leaving 11 bases between.

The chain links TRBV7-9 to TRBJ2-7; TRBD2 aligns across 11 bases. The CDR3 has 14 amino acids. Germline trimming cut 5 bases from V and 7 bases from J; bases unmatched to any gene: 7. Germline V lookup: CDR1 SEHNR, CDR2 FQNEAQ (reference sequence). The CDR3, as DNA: TGTGCCAGCAGCCCCACTAGCGGGGGAACGGAGCAGTACTTC. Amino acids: CASSPTSGGTEQYF.

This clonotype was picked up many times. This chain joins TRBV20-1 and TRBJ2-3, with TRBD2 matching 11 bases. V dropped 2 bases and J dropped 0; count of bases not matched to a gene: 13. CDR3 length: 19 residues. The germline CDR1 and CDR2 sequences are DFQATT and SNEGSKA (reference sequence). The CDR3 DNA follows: TGCAGTGCTAGACCGCCACCCGGCGGGACTAGCGGTAGCACAGATACGCAGTATTTT. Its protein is CSARPPPGGTSGSTDTQYF.